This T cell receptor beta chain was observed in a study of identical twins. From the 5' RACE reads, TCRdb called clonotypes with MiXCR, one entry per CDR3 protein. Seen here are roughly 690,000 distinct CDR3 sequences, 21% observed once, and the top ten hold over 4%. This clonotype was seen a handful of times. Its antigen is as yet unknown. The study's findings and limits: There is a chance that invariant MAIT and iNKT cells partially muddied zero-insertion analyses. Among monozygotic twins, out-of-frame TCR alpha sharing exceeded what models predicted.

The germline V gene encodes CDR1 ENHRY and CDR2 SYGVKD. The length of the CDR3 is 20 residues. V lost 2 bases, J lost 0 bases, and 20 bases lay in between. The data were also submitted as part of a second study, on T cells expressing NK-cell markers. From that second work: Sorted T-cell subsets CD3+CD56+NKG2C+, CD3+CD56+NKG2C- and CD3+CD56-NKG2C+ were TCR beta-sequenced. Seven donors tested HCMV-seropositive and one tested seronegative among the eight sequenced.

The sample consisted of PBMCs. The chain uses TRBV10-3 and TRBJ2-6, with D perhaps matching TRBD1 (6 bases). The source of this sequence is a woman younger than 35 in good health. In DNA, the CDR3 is TGTGCCATCAGTGAGAGGGCAGGGGTTGGGATGTTCTCTGGGGCCAACGTCCTGACTTTC. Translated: CAISERAGVGMFSGANVLTF.